This T cell receptor beta chain was sequenced for a study of blood T cell repertoires in COVID-19. On the study more broadly: The origin of the acute and convalescent COVID-19 samples was the United States, Italy and Spain.

Using immunoSEQ multiplex PCR, the repertoire was profiled, and TCRdb retains in-frame clones only, with some absent. The sample lists some 220,000 clones, about 82% seen once, with approximately 5% in the top ten. V trimming: 5 bases; J trimming: 7 bases; junction bases outside the gene matches: 12. The CDR3 covers 16 residues. Germline CDR1 is SGHNT and CDR2 is YYREEE (reference sequence). Specimen: peripheral blood. The receptor comes from a man aged 50-59 years with COVID-19, enrolled during active disease. The chain couples TRBV5-4 to TRBJ2-2, with 9 bases fitting TRBD2. The CDR3 DNA reads as TGTGCCAGCAGAGGGGGGGCTAGCGGGGCGAACGGGGAGCTGTTTTTT. Its protein is CASRGGASGANGELFF.